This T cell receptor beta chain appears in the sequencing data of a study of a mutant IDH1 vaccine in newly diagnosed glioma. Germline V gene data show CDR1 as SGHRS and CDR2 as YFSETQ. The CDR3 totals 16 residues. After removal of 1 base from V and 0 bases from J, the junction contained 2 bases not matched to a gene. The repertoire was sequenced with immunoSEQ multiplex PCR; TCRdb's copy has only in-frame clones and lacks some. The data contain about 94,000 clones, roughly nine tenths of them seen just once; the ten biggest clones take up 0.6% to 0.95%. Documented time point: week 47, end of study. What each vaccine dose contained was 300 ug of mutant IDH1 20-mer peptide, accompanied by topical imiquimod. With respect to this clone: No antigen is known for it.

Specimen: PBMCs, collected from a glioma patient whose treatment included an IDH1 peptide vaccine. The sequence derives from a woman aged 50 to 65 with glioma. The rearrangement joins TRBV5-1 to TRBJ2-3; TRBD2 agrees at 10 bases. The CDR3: CASSLLAGASTDTQYF. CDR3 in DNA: TGCGCCAGCAGCTTGCTAGCGGGGGCTAGCACAGATACGCAGTATTTT.